These T cell receptor beta chains were read from a single sample in a study of glioma-infiltrating T cells. TCRdb re-called the multiplex PCR reads through MiXCR, storing one row per CDR3 protein. Of about 180,000 distinct CDR3 sequences in the sample, roughly two fifths were seen once. Sequencing was carried out using glioma tissue, nonneoplastic brain tissue, or PBMCs (not recorded which). All receptors derive from a human donor with low-grade glioma or glioblastoma, undergoing nonglioma brain surgery, or in good health (not recorded which). The CDR3 runs from the conserved cysteine through the conserved F or W. The order of the fields is J gene, D gene, V gene, clone size, CDR3 DNA, CDR3 protein. D genes are given only for firm matches. Where a row states a size, it is once, few, many or the class of an expanded clone; other rows omit it.

>TRBJ2-2|-|TRBV28|-
TGTGCCAGCAGTTTAACTCCAGAGGGCACCGGGGAGCTGTTTTTT
CASSLTPEGTGELFF
>TRBJ2-1|-|TRBV7-9|many
TGTGCCAGCAGCTTAGTTCTTAGCGTCTCCTACAATGAGCAGTTCTTC
CASSLVLSVSYNEQFF
>TRBJ2-1|-|TRBV28|-
TGTGCCAGCATTGCAGGGACAAGGCAGCTCTTC
CASIAGTRQLF
>TRBJ1-4|-|TRBV7-9|many
TGTGCCAGCAGCTCCCCAGTCGGGACGAATGAAAAACTGTTTTTT
CASSSPVGTNEKLFF
>TRBJ2-3|TRBD2|TRBV19|many
TGTGCCAGTAGTACTCGGGGACTAGCGGGCACAGATACGCAGTATTTT
CASSTRGLAGTDTQYF
>TRBJ2-2|TRBD2|TRBV19|-
TGTGCCAGTAGTATAGTGACTAGCGGGGACATCAACACCGGGGAGCTGTTTTTT
CASSIVTSGDINTGELFF
>TRBJ2-5|TRBD1|TRBV19|-
TGTGCCAGTAGGCCCGGGAGGACAGGGGGCTCAGAGACCCAGTACTTC
CASRPGRTGGSETQYF
>TRBJ2-7|-|TRBV27|many
TGTGCCAGCAGTTTTGCGGCAACCTACGAGCAGTACTTC
CASSFAATYEQYF
>TRBJ1-1|-|TRBV27|-
TGTGCCAGCAGTTTATCTGCGGGGGGCACTGAAGCTTTCTTT
CASSLSAGGTEAFF
>TRBJ2-7|-|TRBV2|-
TGTGCCAGCAGTCAGACAGAACTTTACGAGCAGTACTTC
CASSQTELYEQYF
>TRBJ2-1|TRBD2|TRBV2|-
TGTGCCAGCAGCGATCGGGGGGCGGGAGGGAAAAATGAGCAGTTCTTC
CASSDRGAGGKNEQFF
>TRBJ2-1|-|TRBV28|few
TGTGCCAGCAGCTCGGTTGGGGCTGCCAAGTACAATGAGCAGTTCTTC
CASSSVGAAKYNEQFF
>TRBJ1-1|-|TRBV14|-
TGTGCCAGCAGCCCGCGGATAAACACTGAAGCTTTCTTT
CASSPRINTEAFF
>TRBJ1-6|-|TRBV20-1|many
TGCAGTGCTAGAGAGGACCGATTGGGGCCCCTCCACTTT
CSAREDRLGPLHF
>TRBJ2-7|-|TRBV7-9|many
TGTGCCAGCAGCTTAGCTAACCAAGGAGAGCAGTACTTC
CASSLANQGEQYF
>TRBJ1-5|TRBD1|TRBV19|few
TGTGCCAGTAGTATAACAGCCCGACTCCGGACAGGTGACGGGGGATTGGCCCAGCATTTT
CASSITARLRTGDGGLAQHF
>TRBJ2-3|-|TRBV29-1|-
TGCAGCGTTGAAAGTTTGGCCGATACGCAGTATTTT
CSVESLADTQYF
>TRBJ2-7|-|TRBV28|-
TGTGCCAGCAGAAAACAGGGATATTCCTACGAGCAGTACTTC
CASRKQGYSYEQYF
>TRBJ2-7|-|TRBV19|few
TGTGCCAGTAGCCTTCTCGGACTGGGCAATTACGAGCAGTACTTC
CASSLLGLGNYEQYF
>TRBJ1-1|-|TRBV5-1|-
TGCGCCAGCAGCTTAAGGGGAACTGGAGCTTTCTTT
CASSLRGTGAFF
>TRBJ1-6|-|TRBV10-2|few
TGCGCCAGCGGGAAGGGGAACTATAATTCACCCCTCCACTTT
CASGKGNYNSPLHF
>TRBJ2-7|-|TRBV20-1|once
TGCAGTGCTCCTCTATCGGGGACCTACAATGAGCAGTACTTC
CSAPLSGTYNEQYF